This T cell receptor (beta chain) emerged from a study of regulatory T cells. A remark on this clone: Antigen unknown.

The CDR3 loop spans 13 amino acids. Trimming stripped 2 bases from V and 4 bases from J, with 8 bases between. Germline assignment: CDR1 SGHAT and CDR2 FQNNGV. Study conclusions and caveats: Patient repertoires had restricted TRB V-J pairs and skewed V and J usage, most in Tregs.

The primer mix had 52 TRBV and 13 TRBJ primers. Repertoires were generated with immunoSEQ multiplex PCR, while TCRdb's copy carries only in-frame clones and drops some. The profile shows some 17,000 clones, about 92% of them singletons. The chain has TRBV11-2 and TRBJ2-5; D might be TRBD1 (6 bases). The receptor's source is a young adult with CD3G deficiency. Sequenced material: CD8+ T cells sorted from blood. CDR3 coding DNA: TGTGCCAGCAGCTTAACAGGGCCAGAGACCCAGTACTTC. Translated: CASSLTGPETQYF.